The sample holds a few counts of the clone carrying this T cell receptor (beta chain). What it binds is unknown. This record comes from a study of CD8 T cells in ankylosing spondylitis. Germline V gene sequence: CDR1 SGHTA, CDR2 FQGNSA. The CDR3 has 16 amino acids. Trimming removed 2 bases from V and 5 bases from J, with 18 bases in between. Construction of TCR beta libraries was performed using quantitative 5'-RACE with molecular barcodes. TCRdb re-derived calls from the 5' RACE reads in MiXCR, one entry per CDR3 protein. The sample consists of 500,000 to 550,000 distinct CDR3 sequences, roughly 13% of them appearing once. Findings and limits, study-wide: Disease-linked clones reportedly concentrated significantly in matched ankylosing spondylitis synovial fluid. Researchers report that disease-linked clones proved CD8+ and relatively rare in peripheral blood. Fewer than ten highly homologous variants made up a TCR beta motif that seemed to typify ankylosing spondylitis blood. Earlier reports found some motif variants in synovial fluid and blood in reactive arthritis.

The TCR sequence derives from a male donor with ankylosing spondylitis. The chain is built from TRBV7-2 and TRBJ2-5; unclear D gene. Sample: blood, either unsorted or a sorted T cell fraction (not recorded which). The CDR3, as DNA: TGTGCCAGCAGCTTAAAGGGATTGGGCTTGGTGGAGACCCAGTACTTC. Amino acids: CASSLKGLGLVETQYF. Variable domain in full (rest from reference TRBV7-2 and TRBJ2-5): GAGVSQSPSNKVTEKGKDVELRCDPISGHTALYWYRQSLGQGLEFLIYFQGNSAPDKSGLPSDRFSAERTGGSVSTLTIQRTQQEDSAVYLCASSLKGLGLVETQYFGPGTRLLVL.